This T cell receptor beta chain appears in the sequencing data of a study of cytomegalovirus exposure and HLA in healthy donors. About this clone: Antigen unknown.

V shed 3 bases and J 3 bases; nucleotides not matched to a gene: 5. CDR1 is SGHVS, CDR2 FQNEAQ, per germline. The CDR3 spans 15 residues. TCRdb's copy holds only in-frame clones and misses some; the assay was immunoSEQ multiplex PCR. This sample has over 150,000 clones, with about 90% found just once. Whole-study results and caveats: In the 130 or so validation repertoires, a later analysis found that first-cohort TCR clusters tended to co-occur.

This chain uses TRBV7-8 with TRBJ2-1, with 7 bases lining up with TRBD1. The sequencing sample was made of PBMCs. The TCR comes from a young woman in good health and CMV-seropositive. In DNA form, the CDR3 reads TGTGCCAGCAGCTTTCCGGGACAGTTCTACAATGAGCAGTTCTTC. It translates to CASSFPGQFYNEQFF.